This T cell receptor (beta chain) was identified in a study of blood T cell repertoires in COVID-19. For the study at large: Acute and convalescent COVID-19 samples came from the United States, Italy and Spain.

This CDR3 is 13 amino acids long. Germline V gene sequence: CDR1 SGHDN, CDR2 FVKESK. The V gene end was trimmed by 4 bases and the J gene end by 8 bases; junction bases not matched to a gene: 5. Authors' data handling: Reference gene primer amplification yielded estimated nucleated cell counts. Repertoires were generated with immunoSEQ multiplex PCR, while TCRdb's copy carries only in-frame clones and drops some. V, J and clone size derive from that table, while D and trimming were established from the DNA sequence. The table lists over 80,000 clones, approximately 91% of them singletons. This chain links TRBV14 with TRBJ2-1, with 7 nucleotides matching TRBD1. The specimen sequenced was peripheral blood. This TCR was sampled from a man between 60 and 75 years old with acute or convalescent COVID-19. This CDR3 reads CASSLMTGHEQFF. CDR3 nucleotide sequence: TGTGCCAGCAGCCTGATGACAGGGCATGAGCAGTTCTTC.